This T cell receptor (beta chain) was captured by sequencing in a study of monozygotic twins with inflammatory bowel disease. CDR3 length: 15 residues. TCRdb re-analyzed the 5' RACE reads; it lists each CDR3 protein once, without DNA. The sample table sets out approximately 150,000 distinct CDR3 sequences. Findings and caveats of the study: There was no support for any single strong signal or clonotype associated with IBD. The sharing of clonotypes with others was lower in IBD patients than in healthy twins, especially with disease activity.

Concerning this clonotype itself: The antigen is unknown.

Sequencing was performed on blood. The clonotype comes from a human donor with ulcerative colitis or Crohn's disease, or a healthy co-twin of an affected twin (not recorded which). The J gene is TRBJ2-6, the V gene TRBV12-3 or TRBV12-4; absent DNA, TCRdb's TRBD1 call cannot be checked. CDR3 in amino acids: CASKPDRTGANVLTF.